A single T cell receptor (beta chain) is shown here with its context. Its specificity is not known. Produced via immunoSEQ multiplex PCR; TCRdb's table is partial and in-frame only. This sample carries under 80,000 clones, 87% of them seen once, and the ten largest clones take over 7.5%. This sample was included in a study of PD-1 blockade in classical Hodgkin lymphoma. Study observations and caveats: By cycle point C4D1, TCR diversity had risen significantly in CD4+ cells (but not CD8+ cells). Complete responders entered with baseline diversity on par with newly diagnosed patients, the results showed. Patients excluded were those beginning nivolumab under 1 year after ASCT.

Trimming cost V 1 base and J 4 bases, with 8 bases left between them. The germline CDR1 and CDR2 sequences are SGHRS and YFSETQ. This CDR3 region has 13 residues. Time point of the sample: cycle 4 day 1 (C4D1), after 5 to 7 weeks of nivolumab. Each patient relapsed following autologous stem cell transplantation, and prior brentuximab vedotin exposure differed. Each best response was a complete response, a partial response or progressive disease. The chain links TRBV5-1 to TRBJ1-1; no clear D. This TCR derives from a human donor with classical Hodgkin lymphoma. Here the sequenced sample was peripheral blood mononuclear cells (PBMCs), taken before the fourth cycle of nivolumab. The CDR3 is CASSLMAATEAFF. Written as DNA, the CDR3 is TGCGCCAGCAGCTTGATGGCGGCCACTGAAGCTTTCTTT.